The entry below gives a single T cell receptor (beta chain) sequence along with its context. The CDR3 covers 13 residues. The ends were cut back, 4 bases at V and 8 bases at J, with 14 bases in the middle. Germline V gene lookup returns CDR1 MGHRA and CDR2 YSYEKL. This specimen belongs to a study of blood T cell repertoires in COVID-19. Across the whole study: Acute and convalescent COVID-19 specimens originated in the United States, Italy and Spain. T cells, B-cell-depleted T cells, or PBMCs provided the cDNA or gDNA that served as material.

In the study's own analysis: Estimation of nucleated cell counts relied on the amplification of reference gene primers. Repertoires were generated with immunoSEQ multiplex PCR, while TCRdb's copy carries only in-frame clones and drops some. The D gene and trimming were derived from the DNA, and the V and J assignments and clone size from that table. Here the sample spans under 500,000 clones, 85% to 90% being singletons. This rearrangement joins TRBV4-1 to TRBJ1-2, with D maybe TRBD1 (5 bases). Sequenced sample: peripheral blood. The TCR originated in a woman in her twenties or thirties with acute or convalescent COVID-19. The CDR3 bases are TGCGCCAGCAGCCCTTTGGGACTTGGGGGCTACACCTTC. This codes for CASSPLGLGGYTF.